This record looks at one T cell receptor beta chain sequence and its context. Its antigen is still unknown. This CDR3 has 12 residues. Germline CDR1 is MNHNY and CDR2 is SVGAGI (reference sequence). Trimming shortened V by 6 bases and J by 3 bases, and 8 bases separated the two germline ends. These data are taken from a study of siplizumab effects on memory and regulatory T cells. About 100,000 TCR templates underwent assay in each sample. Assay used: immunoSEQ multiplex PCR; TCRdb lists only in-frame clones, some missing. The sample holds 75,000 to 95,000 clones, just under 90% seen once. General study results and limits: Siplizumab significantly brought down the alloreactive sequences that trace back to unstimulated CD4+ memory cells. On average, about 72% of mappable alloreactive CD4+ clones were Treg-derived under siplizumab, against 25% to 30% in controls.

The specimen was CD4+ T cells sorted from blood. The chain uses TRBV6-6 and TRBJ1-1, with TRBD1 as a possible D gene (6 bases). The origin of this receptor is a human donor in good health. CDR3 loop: CASRDSYTEAFF. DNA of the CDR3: TGTGCCAGCAGGGACAGTTACACTGAAGCTTTCTTT.